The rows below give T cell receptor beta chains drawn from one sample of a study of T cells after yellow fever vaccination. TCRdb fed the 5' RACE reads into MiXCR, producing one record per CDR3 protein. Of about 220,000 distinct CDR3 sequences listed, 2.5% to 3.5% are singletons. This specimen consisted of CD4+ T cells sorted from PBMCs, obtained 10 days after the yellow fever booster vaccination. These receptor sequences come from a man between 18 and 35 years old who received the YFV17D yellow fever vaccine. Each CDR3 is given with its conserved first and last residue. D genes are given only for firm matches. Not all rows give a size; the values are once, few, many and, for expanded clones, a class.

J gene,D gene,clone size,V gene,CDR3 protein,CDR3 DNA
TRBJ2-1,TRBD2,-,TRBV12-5,CASGLGITSGGANEQFF,TGTGCTAGTGGTTTGGGTATCACTAGCGGGGGTGCCAATGAGCAGTTCTTC
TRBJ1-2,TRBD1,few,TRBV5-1,CASSSGTAAYGGYTF,TGCGCCAGCAGCTCCGGGACAGCCGCCTATGGTGGCTACACCTTC
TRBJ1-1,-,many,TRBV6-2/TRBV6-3,CASGTGPEAFF,TGTGCCAGCGGAACTGGGCCTGAAGCTTTCTTT
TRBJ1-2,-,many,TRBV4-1,CASSQGLRLSGYTF,TGCGCCAGCAGCCAAGGGTTAAGGTTAAGTGGCTACACCTTC
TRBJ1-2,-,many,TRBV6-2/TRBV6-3,CASSYSTVDSGLDGYTF,TGTGCCAGCAGTTACTCGACGGTCGATTCCGGGTTGGACGGCTACACCTTC
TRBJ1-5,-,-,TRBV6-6,CASSYGGYNQPQHF,TGTGCCAGCAGTTACGGCGGGTATAATCAGCCCCAGCATTTT
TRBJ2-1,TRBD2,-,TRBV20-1,CSPAKASGVFEQFF,TGCAGTCCCGCGAAGGCTAGCGGGGTCTTTGAGCAGTTCTTC
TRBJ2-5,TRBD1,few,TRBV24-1,CATSDTGGEETQYF,TGTGCCACCAGTGACACAGGGGGCGAAGAGACCCAGTACTTC
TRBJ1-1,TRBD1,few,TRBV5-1,CASSSGQGGSWAEAFF,TGCGCCAGCAGCTCCGGACAGGGGGGGTCGTGGGCTGAAGCTTTCTTT
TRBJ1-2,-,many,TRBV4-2,CASSQDQGGRGYTF,TGTGCCAGCAGCCAAGATCAGGGAGGAAGGGGCTACACCTTC
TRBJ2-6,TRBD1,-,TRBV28,CASSLGFGRGHSGANVLTF,TGTGCCAGCAGTTTGGGTTTCGGCAGGGGGCACTCTGGGGCCAACGTCCTGACTTTC
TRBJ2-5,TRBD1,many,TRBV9,CASSVEGQGTETQYF,TGTGCCAGCAGCGTCGAGGGACAGGGAACAGAGACCCAGTACTTC
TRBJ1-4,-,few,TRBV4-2,CASSLKYKATNEKLFF,TGTGCCAGCAGCCTCAAGTACAAGGCAACTAATGAAAAACTGTTTTTT
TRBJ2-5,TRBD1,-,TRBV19,CASSTKQGEETQYF,TGTGCCAGTAGTACCAAACAGGGGGAAGAGACCCAGTACTTC
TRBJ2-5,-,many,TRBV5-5,CASSLDQGYGQETQYF,TGTGCCAGCAGCTTGGACCAGGGGTATGGACAAGAGACCCAGTACTTC
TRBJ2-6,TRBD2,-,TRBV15,CATSRDGLGRAKAHVLTF,TGTGCCACCAGCAGAGATGGTTTAGGGAGGGCAAAAGCTCACGTCCTGACTTTC
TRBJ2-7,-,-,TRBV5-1,CASSLDQYEQYF,TGCGCCAGCAGCTTGGATCAGTACGAGCAGTACTTC
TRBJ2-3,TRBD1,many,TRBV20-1,CSAMDRGNTQYF,TGCAGTGCTATGGACAGGGGGAATACGCAGTATTTT
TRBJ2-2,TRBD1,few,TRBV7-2,CASSFRQGADGELFF,TGTGCCAGCAGCTTCCGTCAGGGGGCGGACGGGGAGCTGTTTTTT
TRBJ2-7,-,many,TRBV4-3,CASSQAPEPSSYEQYF,TGCGCCAGCAGCCAAGCTCCGGAGCCGAGCTCCTACGAGCAGTACTTC
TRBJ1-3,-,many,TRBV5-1,CASSLGQAAGGNTIYF,TGCGCCAGCAGCTTGGGACAGGCCGCTGGGGGAAACACCATATATTTT
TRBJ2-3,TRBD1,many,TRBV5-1,CASSLGQGSDTQYF,TGCGCCAGCAGCCTTGGACAGGGCTCAGATACGCAGTATTTT
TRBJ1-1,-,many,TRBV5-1,CASSSLNPGKTEAFF,TGCGCCAGCAGCTCCCTTAACCCAGGGAAAACTGAAGCTTTCTTT
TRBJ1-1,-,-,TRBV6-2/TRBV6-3,CASILGGATNTEAFF,TGTGCCAGCATCCTGGGGGGAGCGACGAACACTGAAGCTTTCTTT
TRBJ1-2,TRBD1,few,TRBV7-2,CASSRTGVYGYTF,TGTGCCAGCAGCCGAACAGGGGTCTATGGCTACACCTTC
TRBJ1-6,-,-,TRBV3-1,CASSLRSSLGGESPLHF,TGTGCCAGCAGCCTTCGGTCTAGCCTCGGAGGGGAATCACCCCTCCACTTT
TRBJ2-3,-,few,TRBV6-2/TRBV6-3,CASRRRGPTDTQYF,TGTGCCAGCAGAAGGAGGGGGCCCACAGATACGCAGTATTTT
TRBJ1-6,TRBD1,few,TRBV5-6,CASSLLRDRAHNSPLHF,TGTGCCAGCAGCCTACTCCGGGACAGGGCCCATAATTCACCCCTCCACTTT
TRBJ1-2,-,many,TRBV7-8,CASSLEARTSYGYTF,TGTGCCAGCAGCTTAGAAGCCCGCACGTCCTATGGCTACACCTTC
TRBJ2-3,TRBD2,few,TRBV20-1,CSASQTSGLTDTQYF,TGCAGTGCCAGTCAGACTAGCGGCCTCACAGATACGCAGTATTTT
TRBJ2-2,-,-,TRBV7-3,CASGTPMDTGELFF,TGTGCCAGCGGGACTCCAATGGACACCGGGGAGCTGTTTTTT
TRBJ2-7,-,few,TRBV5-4,CASSPFQGPYEQYF,TGTGCCAGCAGCCCGTTCCAGGGGCCCTACGAGCAGTACTTC
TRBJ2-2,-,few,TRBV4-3,CASSQDTPQAGELFF,TGCGCCAGCAGCCAAGATACCCCCCAGGCCGGGGAGCTGTTTTTT
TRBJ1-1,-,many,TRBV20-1,CSASDRLNTEAFF,TGCAGTGCTTCCGACCGCTTGAACACTGAAGCTTTCTTT
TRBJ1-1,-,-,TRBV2,CASRQNRNTEAFF,TGTGCCAGCAGGCAGAACCGGAACACTGAAGCTTTCTTT
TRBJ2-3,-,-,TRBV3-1,CASSPGQFWDTQYF,TGTGCCAGCAGCCCTGGACAGTTTTGGGATACGCAGTATTTT
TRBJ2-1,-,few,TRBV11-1,CASSLSLNNEQFF,TGTGCCAGCAGCTTGTCCCTTAACAATGAGCAGTTCTTC